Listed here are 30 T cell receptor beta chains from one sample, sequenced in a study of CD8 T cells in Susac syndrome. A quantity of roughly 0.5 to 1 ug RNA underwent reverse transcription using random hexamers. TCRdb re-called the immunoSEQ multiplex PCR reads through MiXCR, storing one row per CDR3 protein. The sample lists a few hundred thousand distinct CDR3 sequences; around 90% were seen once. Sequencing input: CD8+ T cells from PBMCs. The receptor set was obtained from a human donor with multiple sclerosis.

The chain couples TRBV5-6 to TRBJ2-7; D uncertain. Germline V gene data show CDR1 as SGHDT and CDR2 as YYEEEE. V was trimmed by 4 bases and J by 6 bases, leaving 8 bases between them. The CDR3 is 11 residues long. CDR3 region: CASSSVGEQYF. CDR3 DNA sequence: TGTGCCAGCAGCAGTGTGGGCGAGCAGTACTTC.

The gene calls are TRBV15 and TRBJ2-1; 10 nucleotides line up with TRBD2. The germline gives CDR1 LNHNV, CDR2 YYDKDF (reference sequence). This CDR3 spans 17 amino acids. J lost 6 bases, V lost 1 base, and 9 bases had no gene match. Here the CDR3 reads CATSRGPPSGRGNEQFF. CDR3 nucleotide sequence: TGTGCCACCAGCAGAGGGCCCCCAAGCGGGAGGGGCAATGAGCAGTTCTTC.

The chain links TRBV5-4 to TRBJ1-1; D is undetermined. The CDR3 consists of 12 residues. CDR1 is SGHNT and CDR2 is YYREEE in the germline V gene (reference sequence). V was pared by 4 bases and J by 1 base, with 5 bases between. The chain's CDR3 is CASSDTNTEAFF. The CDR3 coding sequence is TGTGCCAGCAGCGACACGAACACTGAAGCTTTCTTT. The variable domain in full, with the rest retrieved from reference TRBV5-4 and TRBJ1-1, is ETGVTQSPTHLIKTRGQQVTLRCSSQSGHNTVSWYQQALGQGPQFIFQYYREEENGRGNFPPRFSGLQFPNYSSELNVNALELDDSALYLCASSDTNTEAFFGQGTRLTVV.

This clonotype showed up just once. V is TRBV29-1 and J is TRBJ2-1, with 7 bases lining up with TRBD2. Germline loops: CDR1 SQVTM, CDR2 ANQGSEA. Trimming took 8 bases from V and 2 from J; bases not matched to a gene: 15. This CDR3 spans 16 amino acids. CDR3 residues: CSSSPGERGPYNEQFF. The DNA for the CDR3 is TGCAGCTCCTCTCCTGGGGAGCGGGGCCCCTACAATGAGCAGTTCTTC.

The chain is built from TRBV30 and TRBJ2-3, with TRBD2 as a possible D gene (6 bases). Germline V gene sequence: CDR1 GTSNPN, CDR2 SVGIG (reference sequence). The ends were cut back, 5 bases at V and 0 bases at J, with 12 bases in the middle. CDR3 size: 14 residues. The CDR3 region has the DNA TGTGCCTGGGGGACTTTTACTAGCACAGATACGCAGTATTTT. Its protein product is CAWGTFTSTDTQYF.

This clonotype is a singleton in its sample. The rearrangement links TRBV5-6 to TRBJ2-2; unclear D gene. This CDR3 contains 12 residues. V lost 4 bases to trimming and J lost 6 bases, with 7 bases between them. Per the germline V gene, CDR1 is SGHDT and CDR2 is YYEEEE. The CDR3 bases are TGTGCCAGCAGCACCGGACCCGGGGAGCTGTTTTTT. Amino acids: CASSTGPGELFF.

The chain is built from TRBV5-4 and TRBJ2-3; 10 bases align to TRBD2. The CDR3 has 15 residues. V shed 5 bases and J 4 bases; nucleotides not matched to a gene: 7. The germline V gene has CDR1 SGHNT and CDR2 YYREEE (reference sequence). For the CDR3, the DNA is TGTGCCAGCAGGGTTAGCGGGGGGAGGGCAGATACGCAGTATTTT. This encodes CASRVSGGRADTQYF. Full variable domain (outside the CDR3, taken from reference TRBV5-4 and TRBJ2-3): ETGVTQSPTHLIKTRGQQVTLRCSSQSGHNTVSWYQQALGQGPQFIFQYYREEENGRGNFPPRFSGLQFPNYSSELNVNALELDDSALYLCASRVSGGRADTQYFGPGTRLTVL.

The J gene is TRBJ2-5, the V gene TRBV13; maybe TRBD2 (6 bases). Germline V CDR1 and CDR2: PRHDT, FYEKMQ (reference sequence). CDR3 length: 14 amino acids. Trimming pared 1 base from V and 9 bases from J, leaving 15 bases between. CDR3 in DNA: TGTGCCAGCAGCTTAGTGGGACTGGCCAAATCCCAGTACTTC. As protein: CASSLVGLAKSQYF.

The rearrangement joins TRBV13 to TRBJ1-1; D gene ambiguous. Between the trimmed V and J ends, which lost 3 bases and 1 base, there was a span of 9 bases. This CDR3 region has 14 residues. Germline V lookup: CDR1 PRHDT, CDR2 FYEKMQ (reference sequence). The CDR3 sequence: CASSLWTANTEAFF. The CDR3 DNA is TGTGCCAGCAGCTTGTGGACGGCGAACACTGAAGCTTTCTTT.

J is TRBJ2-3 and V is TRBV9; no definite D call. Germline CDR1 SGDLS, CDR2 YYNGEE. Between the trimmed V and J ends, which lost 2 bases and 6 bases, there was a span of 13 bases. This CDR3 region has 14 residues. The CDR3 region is CASSVGSWPDTQYF. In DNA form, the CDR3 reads TGTGCCAGCAGCGTTGGCTCTTGGCCCGATACGCAGTATTTT.

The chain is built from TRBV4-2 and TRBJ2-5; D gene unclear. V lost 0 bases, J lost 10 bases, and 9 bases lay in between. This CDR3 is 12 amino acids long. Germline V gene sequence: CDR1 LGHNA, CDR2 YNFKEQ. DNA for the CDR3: TGTGCCAGCAGCCAAGATCTGGCGGACCAGTACTTC. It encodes CASSQDLADQYF.

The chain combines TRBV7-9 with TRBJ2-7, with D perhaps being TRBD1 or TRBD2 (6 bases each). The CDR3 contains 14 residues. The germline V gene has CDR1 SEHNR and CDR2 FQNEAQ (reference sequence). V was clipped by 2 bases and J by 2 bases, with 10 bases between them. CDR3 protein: CASSLTGRPYEQYF. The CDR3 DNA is TGTGCCAGCAGCTTAACAGGGAGGCCCTACGAGCAGTACTTC.

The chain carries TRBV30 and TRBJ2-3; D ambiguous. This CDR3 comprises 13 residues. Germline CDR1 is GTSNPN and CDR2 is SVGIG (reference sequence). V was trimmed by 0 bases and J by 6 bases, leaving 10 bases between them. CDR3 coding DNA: TGTGCCTGGAGTGTATCTCAGTCGGATACGCAGTATTTT. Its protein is CAWSVSQSDTQYF.

In DNA form, the CDR3 reads TGTGCCAGTAGTATTTCCCACAGCACACTTCGGGGCTACACCTTC. Translation gives CASSISHSTLRGYTF. The chain is built from TRBV19 and TRBJ1-2; the D is unclear. From germline, CDR1 is LNHDA and CDR2 SQIVND (reference sequence). V was cut by 3 bases and J by 8 bases, with 19 bases left in between. CDR3 size: 15 residues.

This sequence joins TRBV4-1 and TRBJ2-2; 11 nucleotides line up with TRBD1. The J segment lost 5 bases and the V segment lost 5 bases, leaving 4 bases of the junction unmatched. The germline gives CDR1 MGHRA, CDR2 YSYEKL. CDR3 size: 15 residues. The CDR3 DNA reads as TGCGCCAGCAGCGAAGGGACAGGGGGTACCGGGGAGCTGTTTTTT. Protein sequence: CASSEGTGGTGELFF.

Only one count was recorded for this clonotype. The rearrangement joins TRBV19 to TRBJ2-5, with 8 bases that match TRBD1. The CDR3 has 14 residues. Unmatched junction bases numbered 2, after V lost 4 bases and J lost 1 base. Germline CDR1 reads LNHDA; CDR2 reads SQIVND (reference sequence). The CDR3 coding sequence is TGTGCCAGTAGTAAGGACAGGGCCCAAGAGACCCAGTACTTC. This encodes CASSKDRAQETQYF.

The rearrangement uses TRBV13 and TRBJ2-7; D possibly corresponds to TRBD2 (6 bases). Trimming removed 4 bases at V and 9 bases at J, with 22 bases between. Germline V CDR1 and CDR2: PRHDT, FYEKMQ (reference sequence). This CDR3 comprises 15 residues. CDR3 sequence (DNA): TGTGCCAGCAGCTCGCGCGGAAGTGGGCGACTAGGGCAGTACTTC. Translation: CASSSRGSGRLGQYF.

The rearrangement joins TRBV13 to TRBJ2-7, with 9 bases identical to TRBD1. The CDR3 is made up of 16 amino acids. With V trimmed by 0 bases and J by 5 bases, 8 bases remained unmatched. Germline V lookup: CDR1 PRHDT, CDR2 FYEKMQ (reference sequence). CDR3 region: CASSLGLGTGTHEQYF. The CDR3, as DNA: TGTGCCAGCAGCTTAGGCCTGGGGACAGGGACACACGAGCAGTACTTC.

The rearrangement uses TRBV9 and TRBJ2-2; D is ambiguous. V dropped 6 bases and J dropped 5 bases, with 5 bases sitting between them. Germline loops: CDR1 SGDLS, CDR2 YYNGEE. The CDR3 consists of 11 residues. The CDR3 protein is CASTRTGELFF. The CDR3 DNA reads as TGTGCCAGCACCCGTACCGGGGAGCTGTTTTTT.

DNA of the CDR3: TGCGCCAGCAGCCAAGTCCAGGGGGCGGGTCAGCCCCAGCATTTT. Encoded protein: CASSQVQGAGQPQHF. This chain uses TRBV4-1 with TRBJ1-5; 8 nucleotides agree with TRBD1. The CDR3 covers 15 residues. Germline V lookup: CDR1 MGHRA, CDR2 YSYEKL. V dropped 1 base and J dropped 6; count of bases not matched to a gene: 5.

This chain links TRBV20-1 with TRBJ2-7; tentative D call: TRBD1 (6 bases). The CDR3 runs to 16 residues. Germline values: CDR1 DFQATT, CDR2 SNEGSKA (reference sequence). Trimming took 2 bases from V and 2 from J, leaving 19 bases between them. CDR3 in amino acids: CSARSQGFTSPYEQYF. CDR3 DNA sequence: TGCAGTGCTAGATCACAGGGCTTCACCAGCCCCTACGAGCAGTACTTC.

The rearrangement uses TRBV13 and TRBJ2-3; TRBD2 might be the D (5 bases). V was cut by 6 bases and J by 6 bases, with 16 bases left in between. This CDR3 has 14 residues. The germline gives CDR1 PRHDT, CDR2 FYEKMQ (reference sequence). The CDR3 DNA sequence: TGTGCCAGCAGTCACGGAGGCCTGAGGGATACGCAGTATTTT. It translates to CASSHGGLRDTQYF.

CDR3 sequence (DNA): TGTGCCAGCAGCCAAGAACTAGCGGGGCCCGGCACAGATACGCAGTATTTT. This sequence encodes CASSQELAGPGTDTQYF. V and J are TRBV4-2 and TRBJ2-3, with 10 positions matching TRBD2. This CDR3 is 17 amino acids long. Looked up from germline, CDR1 is LGHNA and CDR2 is YNFKEQ. Trimming removed 0 bases from V and 1 base from J; junction bases left unmatched: 4.

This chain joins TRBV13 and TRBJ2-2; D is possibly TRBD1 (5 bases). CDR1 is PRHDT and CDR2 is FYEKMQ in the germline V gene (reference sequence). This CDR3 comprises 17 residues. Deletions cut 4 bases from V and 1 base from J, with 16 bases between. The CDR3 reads CASSSGPGQGNTGELFF. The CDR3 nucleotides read TGTGCCAGCAGCTCAGGCCCCGGCCAGGGGAACACCGGGGAGCTGTTTTTT. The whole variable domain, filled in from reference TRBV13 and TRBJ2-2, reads AAGVIQSPRHLIKEKRETATLKCYPIPRHDTVYWYQQGPGQDPQFLISFYEKMQSDKGSIPDRFSAQQFSDYHSELNMSSLELGDSALYFCASSSGPGQGNTGELFFGEGSRLTVL.

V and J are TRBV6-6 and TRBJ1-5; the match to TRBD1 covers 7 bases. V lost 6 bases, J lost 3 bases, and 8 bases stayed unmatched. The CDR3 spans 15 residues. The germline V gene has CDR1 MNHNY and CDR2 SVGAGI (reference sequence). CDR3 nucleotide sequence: TGTGCCAGCAGCTCAGACAGGGAGGACAATCAGCCCCAGCATTTT. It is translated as CASSSDREDNQPQHF.

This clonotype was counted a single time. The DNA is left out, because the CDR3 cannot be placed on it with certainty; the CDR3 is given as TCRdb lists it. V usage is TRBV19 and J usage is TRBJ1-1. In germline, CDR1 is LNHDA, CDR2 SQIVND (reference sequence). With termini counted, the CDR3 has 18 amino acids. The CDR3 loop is CASSIEPALILKTLKLSF.

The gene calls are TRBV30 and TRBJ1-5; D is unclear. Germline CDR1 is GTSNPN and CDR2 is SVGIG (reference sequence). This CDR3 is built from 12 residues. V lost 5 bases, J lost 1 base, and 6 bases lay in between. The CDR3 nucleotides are TGTGCCTGGGGCACCAGCAATCAGCCCCAGCATTTT. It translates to CAWGTSNQPQHF.

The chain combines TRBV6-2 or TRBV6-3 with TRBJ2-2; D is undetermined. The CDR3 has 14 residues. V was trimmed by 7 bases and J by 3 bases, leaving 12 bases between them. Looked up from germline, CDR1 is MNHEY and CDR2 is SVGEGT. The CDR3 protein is CASTGVTHTGELFF. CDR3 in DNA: TGTGCCAGCACGGGTGTCACGCACACCGGGGAGCTGTTTTTT.

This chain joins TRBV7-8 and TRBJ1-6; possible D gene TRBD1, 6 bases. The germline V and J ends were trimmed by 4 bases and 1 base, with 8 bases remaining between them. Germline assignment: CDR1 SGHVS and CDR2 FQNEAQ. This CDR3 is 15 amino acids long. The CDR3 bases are TGTGCCAGCAGCTCCAGGGGTTCCTATAATTCACCCCTCCACTTT. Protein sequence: CASSSRGSYNSPLHF.

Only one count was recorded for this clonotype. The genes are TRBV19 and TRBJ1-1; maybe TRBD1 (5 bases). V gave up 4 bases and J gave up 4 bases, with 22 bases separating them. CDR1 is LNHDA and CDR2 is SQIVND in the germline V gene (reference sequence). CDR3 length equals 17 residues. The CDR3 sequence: CASSTPAMGRDFTEAFF. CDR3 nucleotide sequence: TGTGCCAGTAGTACCCCTGCCATGGGCAGGGACTTCACTGAAGCTTTCTTT. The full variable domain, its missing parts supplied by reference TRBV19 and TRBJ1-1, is DGGITQSPKYLFRKEGQNVTLSCEQNLNHDAMYWYRQDPGQGLRLIYYSQIVNDFQKGDIAEGYSVSREKKESFPLTVTSAQKNPTAFYLCASSTPAMGRDFTEAFFGQGTRLTVV.